This T cell receptor beta chain comes out of a study of T cell responses to AZD1222 COVID-19 vaccine. Notes on the study in general: Mapped onto spike, vaccine-associated CD4 TCRs spanned it and were dominant at 160-218 and 743-854. At baseline, just five to seven AZD1222 recipients tested seropositive. Nearly half of the spike-specific TCRs reportedly recognize variant regions that carry no mutations.

As regards this clone: The antigen is undetermined.

The protocol was immunoSEQ multiplex PCR, while the TCRdb copy is restricted to in-frame clones and leaves out a portion. This sample has 150,000 or so clones; over 75% occur once, and the top ten carry 1.4%. The CDR3 covers 12 residues. In germline, CDR1 is MDHEN, CDR2 SYDVKM. Trimming pared 4 bases from V and 10 bases from J, leaving 11 bases between. The TCR comes from an adult in good health. Sequenced material: peripheral blood, taken on day 0 of AZD1222 vaccination. V gene TRBV28 combines with J gene TRBJ2-1, with D tentatively TRBD2 (5 bases). In DNA, the CDR3 is TGTGCCAGCAGTTCGGACTCCAGAGAGCAGTTCTTC. Protein: CASSSDSREQFF.